These T cell receptor beta chains were read from a single sample in a study of CD8+ T cells in alopecia areata. Measured with immunoSEQ multiplex PCR; TCRdb has only the in-frame clones, and not every one. Of roughly 65,000 clones listed, about 45% are singletons. The specimen was CD8+ T cells sorted from blood, collected at week 0. These receptors all stem from a human donor with alopecia areata. CDR3s include the opening cysteine and the closing phenylalanine or tryptophan. D genes are given only for firm matches. Only part of the rows carry a size: once, few, many, or a class if the clone is expanded.

abundance	v_gene	d_gene	j_gene	CDR3aa	CDR3nt
NA	TRBV30	NA	TRBJ1-1	CAWGPPLANTEAFF	TGTGCCTGGGGGCCCCCGTTGGCGAACACTGAAGCTTTCTTT
few	TRBV29-1	NA	TRBJ2-1	CSVEGRHSYNEQFF	TGCAGCGTTGAAGGGCGGCATTCCTACAATGAGCAGTTCTTC
NA	TRBV29-1	NA	TRBJ2-2	CSAETGRGGELFF	TGCAGCGCAGAGACAGGTCGAGGCGGGGAGCTGTTTTTT
NA	TRBV7-9	TRBD2	TRBJ2-4	CASSGGTSGSAKNIQYF	TGTGCCAGCAGCGGAGGGACTAGCGGGAGCGCCAAAAACATTCAGTACTTC
NA	TRBV19	NA	TRBJ2-6	CASSTGVSGANVLTF	TGTGCCAGTAGTACCGGGGTGAGCGGGGCCAACGTCCTGACTTTC
NA	TRBV18	NA	TRBJ2-7	CASSANGEQYF	TGTGCCAGCAGTGCGAACGGCGAGCAGTACTTC
NA	TRBV29-1	NA	TRBJ2-1	CSARPGRGEQFF	TGCAGCGCCCGACCCGGGCGAGGTGAGCAGTTCTTC
NA	TRBV27	TRBD2	TRBJ2-7	CASRQPGGSYEQYF	TGTGCCAGCAGGCAACCGGGAGGGTCCTACGAGCAGTACTTC
NA	TRBV9	TRBD2	TRBJ2-1	CASSASLAVNEQFF	TGTGCCAGCAGCGCGAGTCTAGCGGTGAATGAGCAGTTCTTC
large	TRBV4-1	NA	TRBJ2-7	CASSQEGGGGNEQYF	TGCGCCAGCAGCCAAGAAGGAGGGGGGGGAAACGAGCAGTACTTC
NA	TRBV20-1	NA	TRBJ2-7	CSAMIYYEQYF	TGCAGTGCAATGATATACTACGAGCAGTACTTC